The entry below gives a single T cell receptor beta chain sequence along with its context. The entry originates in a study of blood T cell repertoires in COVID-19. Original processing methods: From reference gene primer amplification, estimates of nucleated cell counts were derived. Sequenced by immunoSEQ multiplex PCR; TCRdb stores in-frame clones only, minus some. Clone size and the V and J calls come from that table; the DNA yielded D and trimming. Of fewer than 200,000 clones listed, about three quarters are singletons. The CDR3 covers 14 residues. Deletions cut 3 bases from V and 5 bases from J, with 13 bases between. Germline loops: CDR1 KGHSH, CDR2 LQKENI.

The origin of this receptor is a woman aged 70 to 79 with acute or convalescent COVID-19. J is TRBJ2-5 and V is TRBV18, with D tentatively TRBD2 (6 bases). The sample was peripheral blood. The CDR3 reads CASSPTTRSETQYF. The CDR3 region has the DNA TGTGCCAGCTCACCGACGACTAGAAGCGAGACCCAGTACTTC.